This entry lists 22 T cell receptor beta chains sequenced from one sample in a study of a mutant IDH1 vaccine in newly diagnosed glioma. TCRdb's copy holds only in-frame clones and misses some; the assay was immunoSEQ multiplex PCR. The sample contains roughly 71,000 clones, around 86% of which appear only once. The sample's time point: baseline, week 1 (first vaccination visit). As for treatment: pre-vaccination baseline after standard-of-care therapy. The sequences come from PBMCs, collected from a glioma patient treated with radiotherapy, temozolomide or both. These TCRs come from a man in his thirties or forties with glioma.

This clone was counted a few times. This chain joins TRBV27 and TRBJ1-5; TRBD1 matches 8 bases. The CDR3 loop spans 15 amino acids. Per the germline V gene, CDR1 is MNHEY and CDR2 is SMNVEV (reference sequence). V dropped 5 bases and J dropped 1; count of bases not matched to a gene: 4. The CDR3 sequence is CASSPDRVSNQPQHF. CDR3 DNA: TGTGCCAGCAGTCCGGACAGGGTAAGCAATCAGCCCCAGCATTTT.

The chain uses TRBV6-1 and TRBJ1-5, with a tentative D call TRBD1 (6 bases). The germline V gene has CDR1 MNHNS and CDR2 SASEGT. The CDR3 spans 15 residues. Trimming pared 4 bases from V and 0 bases from J, leaving 10 bases between. CDR3 protein: CASSAGHFSNQPQHF. The DNA for the CDR3 is TGTGCCAGCAGTGCGGGACACTTTAGCAATCAGCCCCAGCATTTT.

This chain connects TRBV7-8 to TRBJ1-4; D gene unclear. V gave up 5 bases and J gave up 5 bases, with 18 bases separating them. The CDR3 has 16 residues. Germline CDR1 SGHVS, CDR2 FQNEAQ. The DNA of the CDR3 is TGTGCCAGCAGCGTATTAGTTGGGAGAAGGAATGAAAAACTGTTTTTT. Encoded protein: CASSVLVGRRNEKLFF.

CDR3 residues: CASSLDRGGGYTF. Written as DNA, the CDR3 is TGTGCCAGCAGCTTGGACAGGGGAGGTGGCTACACCTTC. The chain links TRBV5-6 to TRBJ1-2; 7 nucleotides match TRBD1. Germline V lookup: CDR1 SGHDT, CDR2 YYEEEE. The ends lost 0 bases at V and 7 bases at J; junction bases unmatched: 3. The CDR3 has 13 amino acids.

The J gene is TRBJ2-5, the V gene TRBV5-4; TRBD2 might be the D (6 bases). Germline-derived CDR1 and CDR2 are SGHNT and YYREEE (reference sequence). The ends were cut back, 4 bases at V and 2 bases at J, with 12 bases in the middle. The CDR3 is made up of 14 amino acids. This chain's CDR3 is CASSLGLAQETQYF. CDR3 nucleotide sequence: TGTGCCAGCAGCCTGGGCCTAGCGCAAGAGACCCAGTACTTC.

The J gene is TRBJ1-6, the V gene TRBV10-3; perhaps TRBD1 as D (6 bases). V was pared by 6 bases and J by 8 bases, with 14 bases between. The CDR3 length is 14 residues. Germline V gives CDR1 ENHRY, CDR2 SYGVKD. This CDR3 is CAISDRSWDSPLHF. The CDR3 DNA sequence: TGTGCCATCAGCGACAGGTCTTGGGATTCACCCCTCCACTTT.

This chain connects TRBV10-2 to TRBJ1-5; D ambiguous. Germline-derived CDR1 and CDR2 are WSHSY and SAAADI. This CDR3 spans 13 amino acids. V was cut by 5 bases and J by 4 bases, with 9 bases left in between. DNA of the CDR3: TGCGCCAGCAGTCTAACAGCAAATCAGCCCCAGCATTTT. Protein product: CASSLTANQPQHF.

V is TRBV2 and J is TRBJ2-7; TRBD1 matches at 7 bases. The CDR3 loop spans 16 amino acids. V was clipped by 4 bases and J by 5 bases; unmatched bases: 14. Germline-derived CDR1 and CDR2 are SNHLY and FYNNEI. The CDR3 DNA follows: TGTGCCAGCAGTGTAGTGCGAAGGAGACAGGGCGACGAGCAGTACTTC. Its translation is CASSVVRRRQGDEQYF. The full variable domain, with the rest looked up from reference TRBV2 and TRBJ2-7, is EPEVTQTPSHQVTQMGQEVILRCVPISNHLYFYWYRQILGQKVEFLVSFYNNEISEKSEIFDDQFSVERPDGSNFTLKIRSTKLEDSAMYFCASSVVRRRQGDEQYFGPGTRLTVT.

The V call is TRBV5-4, the J call TRBJ1-1; the D is unclear. The CDR3 totals 17 residues. V was shortened by 6 bases and J by 7 bases, with 28 bases between the two germline ends. CDR1 is SGHNT and CDR2 is YYREEE in the germline V gene (reference sequence). This chain's CDR3 is CASTDWRVGPPVVEAFF. Here the CDR3 DNA reads TGTGCCAGCACCGACTGGAGGGTAGGCCCACCGGTCGTTGAAGCTTTCTTT.

The chain links TRBV4-1 to TRBJ1-5; D remains ambiguous. The germline V gene encodes CDR1 MGHRA and CDR2 YSYEKL. V lost 3 bases, J lost 6 bases, and 12 bases lay in between. There are 14 residues in the CDR3. The CDR3 DNA follows: TGCGCCAGCAGCCAGGGCCATCCAAGTCAGCCCCAGCATTTT. This sequence encodes CASSQGHPSQPQHF.

This clone was picked up one time. V is TRBV7-8 and J is TRBJ2-1; TRBD2 aligns across 8 bases. The CDR3 contains 17 residues. The germline gives CDR1 SGHVS, CDR2 FQNEAQ. The V segment lost 5 bases and the J segment 6 bases; nucleotides outside the gene matches: 15. This CDR3 is CASSPRARGGMGNEQFF. The CDR3 region has the DNA TGTGCCAGCAGCCCGAGAGCACGGGGGGGCATGGGCAATGAGCAGTTCTTC. The full variable domain, its missing parts supplied by reference TRBV7-8 and TRBJ2-1, is GAGVSQSPRYKVAKRGQDVALRCDPISGHVSLFWYQQALGQGPEFLTYFQNEAQLDKSGLPSDRFFAERPEGSVSTLKIQRTQQEDSAVYLCASSPRARGGMGNEQFFGPGTRLTVL.

This clone was recorded only once. CDR3 nucleotide sequence: TGTGCCAGCAGTTACCAGGAGTATAGCAATCAGCCCCAGCATTTT. It codes for CASSYQEYSNQPQHF. The J gene is TRBJ1-5, the V gene TRBV6-6; D is unresolved. V was pared by 2 bases and J by 0 bases, with 8 bases between. Germline CDR1 and CDR2: MNHNY and SVGAGI (reference sequence). CDR3 size: 15 residues.

J is TRBJ1-2 and V is TRBV15; the D gene is possibly TRBD1 (6 bases). CDR3 length equals 14 residues. CDR1 LNHNV and CDR2 YYDKDF come from the germline V gene (reference sequence). Deletions cut 5 bases from V and 6 bases from J, with 16 bases between. CDR3 protein: CATSPITTGNGYTF. The CDR3 region has the DNA TGTGCCACCAGCCCAATAACTACAGGGAATGGCTACACCTTC. The whole variable domain, remainder taken from reference TRBV15 and TRBJ1-2, is DAMVIQNPRYQVTQFGKPVTLSCSQTLNHNVMYWYQQKSSQAPKLLFHYYDKDFNNEADTPDNFQSRRPNTSFCFLDIRSPGLGDTAMYLCATSPITTGNGYTFGSGTRLTVV.

The gene calls are TRBV14 and TRBJ1-1; D not certain. CDR1 is SGHDN, CDR2 FVKESK, per germline. The V end lost 5 bases, the J end lost 1 base, and 14 bases lay between the germline ends. The CDR3 contains 15 residues. The CDR3 region has the DNA TGTGCCAGCAGCACGCAAGGTCTCGGGAACACTGAAGCTTTCTTT. This gives the protein CASSTQGLGNTEAFF.

This chain uses TRBV7-9 with TRBJ2-7; D is unclear. The CDR3 totals 16 residues. Trimming left V 0 bases short and J 2 bases short, with 14 bases between. Germline V CDR1 and CDR2: SEHNR, FQNEAQ (reference sequence). CDR3 sequence: CASSLAVWTTTYEQYF. Here the CDR3 DNA reads TGTGCCAGCAGCTTAGCAGTCTGGACCACGACCTACGAGCAGTACTTC.

The rearrangement joins TRBV9 to TRBJ2-5; possible D gene TRBD2, 6 bases. CDR3 length equals 14 residues. Germline V gene sequence: CDR1 SGDLS, CDR2 YYNGEE. V shed 0 bases and J shed 3 bases, with 9 bases lying between them. The CDR3 sequence is CASSVEGGKETQYF. DNA of the CDR3: TGTGCCAGCAGCGTAGAGGGCGGGAAAGAGACCCAGTACTTC.

The chain combines TRBV19 with TRBJ1-4, with D hard to call. The germline V gene has CDR1 LNHDA and CDR2 SQIVND (reference sequence). Trimming stripped 3 bases from V and 5 bases from J, with 10 bases between. The CDR3 extends over 14 amino acids. Written as DNA, the CDR3 is TGTGCCAGTAGTATGGGTGGTTTCAATGAAAAACTGTTTTTT. Protein: CASSMGGFNEKLFF.

CDR3 DNA: TGTGCCAGCAGCCCACACACTAGCGGGGGTAATGAGCAGTTCTTC. As protein: CASSPHTSGGNEQFF. The V and J genes are TRBV7-9 and TRBJ2-1; TRBD2 aligns across 11 bases. The CDR3 totals 15 residues. CDR1 SEHNR and CDR2 FQNEAQ come from the germline V gene (reference sequence). The trim removed 5 bases at V and 7 bases at J, leaving 7 bases unmatched.

J is TRBJ2-7 and V is TRBV2, with 7 bases aligning to TRBD1. Per germline, CDR1 SNHLY and CDR2 FYNNEI. The CDR3 is 17 amino acids. Trimming removed 7 bases from V and 0 bases from J; junction bases left unmatched: 15. CDR3 DNA sequence: TGTGCCAGCAATCAAGGAAACAGGGGAATTAGCTCCTACGAGCAGTACTTC. Protein sequence: CASNQGNRGISSYEQYF.

This clone was counted between two and nine times. V and J are TRBV2 and TRBJ1-1; D perhaps matches TRBD1 (6 bases). Trimming took off 9 bases at V and 3 bases at J, with 11 bases between the two ends. From germline, CDR1 is SNHLY and CDR2 FYNNEI. There are 12 residues in the CDR3. The CDR3 DNA reads as TGTGCCAGTGAGGGGGGACACACTGAAGCTTTCTTT. Translating it yields CASEGGHTEAFF.

The chain links TRBV5-4 to TRBJ1-1; D is ambiguous. The CDR3 loop spans 12 amino acids. Germline V lookup: CDR1 SGHNT, CDR2 YYREEE (reference sequence). V was clipped by 3 bases and J by 6 bases, with 9 bases between them. The CDR3 region is CASSSTVAEAFF. CDR3 nucleotides: TGTGCCAGCAGCTCGACCGTCGCTGAAGCTTTCTTT.

The chain uses TRBV5-4 and TRBJ2-5; 8 bases map to TRBD2. Germline CDR1 and CDR2: SGHNT and YYREEE (reference sequence). This CDR3 has 16 residues. V dropped 2 bases and J dropped 1; count of bases not matched to a gene: 7. The CDR3 bases are TGTGCCAGCAGCTTCGGGCGGGGGGACGGCCAAGAGACCCAGTACTTC. It is translated as CASSFGRGDGQETQYF.